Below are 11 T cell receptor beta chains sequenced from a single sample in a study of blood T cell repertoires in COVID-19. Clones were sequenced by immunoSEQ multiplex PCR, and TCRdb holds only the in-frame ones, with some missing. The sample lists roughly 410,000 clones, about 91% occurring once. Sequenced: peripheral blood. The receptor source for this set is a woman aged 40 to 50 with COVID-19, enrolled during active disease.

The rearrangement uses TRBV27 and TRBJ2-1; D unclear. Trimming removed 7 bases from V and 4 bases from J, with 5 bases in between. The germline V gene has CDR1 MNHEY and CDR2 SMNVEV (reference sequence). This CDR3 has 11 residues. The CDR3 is CASKTYNEQFF. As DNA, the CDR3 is TGTGCCAGCAAAACTTACAATGAGCAGTTCTTC.

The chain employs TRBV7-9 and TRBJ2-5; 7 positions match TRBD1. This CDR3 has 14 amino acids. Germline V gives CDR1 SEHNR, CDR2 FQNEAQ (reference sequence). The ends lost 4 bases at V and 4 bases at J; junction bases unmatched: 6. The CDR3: CASSSDRVGETQYF. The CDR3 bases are TGTGCCAGCAGCTCAGACAGGGTTGGAGAGACCCAGTACTTC. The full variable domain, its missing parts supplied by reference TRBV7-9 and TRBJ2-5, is DTGVSQNPRHKITKRGQNVTFRCDPISEHNRLYWYRQTLGQGPEFLTYFQNEAQLEKSRLLSDRFSAERPKGSFSTLEIQRTEQGDSAMYLCASSSDRVGETQYFGPGTRLLVL.

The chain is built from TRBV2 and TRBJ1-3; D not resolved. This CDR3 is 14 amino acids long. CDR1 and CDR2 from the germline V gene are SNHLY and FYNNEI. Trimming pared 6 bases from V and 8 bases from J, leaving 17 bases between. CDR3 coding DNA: TGTGCCAGCAGCCTTGGACTGCTTGGGGACACCATATATTTT. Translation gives CASSLGLLGDTIYF.

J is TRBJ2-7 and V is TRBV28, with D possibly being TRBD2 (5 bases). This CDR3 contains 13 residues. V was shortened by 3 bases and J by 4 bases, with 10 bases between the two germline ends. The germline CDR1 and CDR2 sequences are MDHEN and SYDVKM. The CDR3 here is CASSLQRPYEQYF. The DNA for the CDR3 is TGTGCCAGCAGTTTGCAGCGGCCGTACGAGCAGTACTTC. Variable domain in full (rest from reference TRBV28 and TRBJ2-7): DVKVTQSSRYLVKRTGEKVFLECVQDMDHENMFWYRQDPGLGLRLIYFSYDVKMKEKGDIPEGYSVSREKKERFSLILESASTNQTSMYLCASSLQRPYEQYFGPGTRLTVT.

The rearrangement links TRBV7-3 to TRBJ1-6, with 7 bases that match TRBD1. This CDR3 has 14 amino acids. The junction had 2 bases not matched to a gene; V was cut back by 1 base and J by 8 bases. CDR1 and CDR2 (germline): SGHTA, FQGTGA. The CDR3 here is CASSLIGGDSPLHF. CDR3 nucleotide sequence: TGTGCCAGCAGCTTAATAGGGGGCGATTCACCCCTCCACTTT.

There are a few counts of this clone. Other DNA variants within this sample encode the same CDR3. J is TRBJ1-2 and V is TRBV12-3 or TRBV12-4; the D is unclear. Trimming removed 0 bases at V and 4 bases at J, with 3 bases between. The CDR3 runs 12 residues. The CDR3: CASSLASYGYTF. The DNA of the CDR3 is TGTGCCAGCAGTTTAGCGAGCTATGGCTACACCTTC.

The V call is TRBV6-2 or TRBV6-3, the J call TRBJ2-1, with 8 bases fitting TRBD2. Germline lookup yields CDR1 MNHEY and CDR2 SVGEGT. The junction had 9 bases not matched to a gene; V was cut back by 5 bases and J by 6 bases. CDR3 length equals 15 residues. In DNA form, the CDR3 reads TGTGCCAGCAGTGTCGGGGGGGCTAACCTCAATGAGCAGTTCTTC. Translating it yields CASSVGGANLNEQFF.

Written as DNA, the CDR3 is TGTGCCAGCAGCGTAGGCGGGGGGGCTTACACAGATACGCAGTATTTT. Translation: CASSVGGGAYTDTQYF. This chain joins TRBV9 and TRBJ2-3, with 9 bases matching TRBD2. The CDR3 has 16 amino acids. From germline, CDR1 is SGDLS and CDR2 YYNGEE. Trimming removed 0 bases from V and 2 bases from J; junction bases left unmatched: 4.

CDR3: CASSLGTGVNTEAFF. The DNA for the CDR3 is TGTGCCAGCAGCCTCGGGACAGGGGTGAACACTGAAGCTTTCTTT. J is TRBJ1-1 and V is TRBV7-9; 10 positions agree with TRBD1. Per the germline V gene, CDR1 is SEHNR and CDR2 is FQNEAQ (reference sequence). V shed 5 bases and J 0 bases; nucleotides not matched to a gene: 3. CDR3 length: 15 amino acids.

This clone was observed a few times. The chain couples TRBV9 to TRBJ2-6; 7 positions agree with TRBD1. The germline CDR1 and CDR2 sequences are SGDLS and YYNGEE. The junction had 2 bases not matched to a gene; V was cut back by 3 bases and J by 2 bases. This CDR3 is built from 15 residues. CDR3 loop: CASSATGAGANVLTF. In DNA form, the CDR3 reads TGTGCCAGCAGCGCAACAGGGGCTGGGGCCAACGTCCTGACTTTC.

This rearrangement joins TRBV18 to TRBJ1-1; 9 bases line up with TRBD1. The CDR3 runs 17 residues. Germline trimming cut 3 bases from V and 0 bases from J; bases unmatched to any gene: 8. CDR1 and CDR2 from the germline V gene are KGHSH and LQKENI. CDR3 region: CASSPDPGQGMNTEAFF. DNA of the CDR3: TGTGCCAGCTCACCTGACCCGGGACAGGGAATGAACACTGAAGCTTTCTTT.